The rows below give T cell receptor beta chains drawn from one sample of a study of neurological immune-mediated disorders. Via MiXCR, TCRdb re-called the 5' RACE reads, giving one row per CDR3 protein. The sample holds approximately 43,000 distinct CDR3 sequences, 2% to 3% seen once. Specimen: PBMCs. The receptors were gathered from a young man with multiple sclerosis. The CDR3 runs from the conserved cysteine through the conserved F or W. Fields, in order: CDR3 protein, CDR3 DNA, V gene, CDR3 length, D gene, J gene, clone size. The D gene is left open where the match is weak. Clone size is stated in some rows and not others, as once, few, many or a class when expanded.

CDR3aa: CASSSWTSGSYEQYF
CDR3nt: TGTGCCAGCAGTTCCTGGACTAGCGGCTCCTACGAGCAGTACTTC
v_gene: TRBV6-2/TRBV6-3
len: 15
d_gene: TRBD2
j_gene: TRBJ2-7
abundance: many

CDR3aa: CASSDAGRSPLHF
CDR3nt: TGTGCCAGCAGTGACGCAGGGCGATCACCCCTCCACTTT
v_gene: TRBV25-1
len: 13
d_gene: -
j_gene: TRBJ1-6
abundance: many

CDR3aa: CAISPTAGGTPLHF
CDR3nt: TGTGCCATCAGCCCGACAGCCGGTGGGACACCCCTCCACTTT
v_gene: TRBV10-3
len: 14
d_gene: -
j_gene: TRBJ1-6
abundance: many

CDR3aa: CAISGIPGLAGTDTQYF
CDR3nt: TGTGCCATCAGTGGGATACCGGGACTAGCGGGCACAGATACGCAGTATTTT
v_gene: TRBV10-3
len: 17
d_gene: TRBD2
j_gene: TRBJ2-3
abundance: many

CDR3aa: CASSLAGGTGVSEQYF
CDR3nt: TGTGCCAGCAGCTTAGCAGGTGGGACAGGGGTTTCCGAGCAGTACTTC
v_gene: TRBV7-9
len: 16
d_gene: TRBD1
j_gene: TRBJ2-7
abundance: many

CDR3aa: CASSIKFQGGGNQPQHF
CDR3nt: TGTGCCAGCAGTATCAAATTTCAGGGGGGCGGAAATCAGCCCCAGCATTTT
v_gene: TRBV12-3/TRBV12-4
len: 17
d_gene: TRBD1
j_gene: TRBJ1-5
abundance: many

CDR3aa: CSATGGRNTGELFF
CDR3nt: TGCAGTGCCACAGGAGGACGTAACACCGGGGAGCTGTTTTTT
v_gene: TRBV20-1
len: 14
d_gene: -
j_gene: TRBJ2-2
abundance: many

CDR3aa: CASSLVAVSGTEAFF
CDR3nt: TGTGCCAGCAGCTTGGTCGCCGTCTCTGGCACTGAAGCTTTCTTT
v_gene: TRBV5-8
len: 15
d_gene: -
j_gene: TRBJ1-1
abundance: many

CDR3aa: CASSLEGTGNEQFF
CDR3nt: TGTGCCAGCAGCTTAGAGGGGACAGGCAATGAGCAGTTCTTC
v_gene: TRBV11-2
len: 14
d_gene: TRBD1
j_gene: TRBJ2-1
abundance: few

CDR3aa: CSAIHDRGVYNSPLHF
CDR3nt: TGCAGTGCTATCCACGACAGAGGGGTCTATAATTCACCCCTCCACTTT
v_gene: TRBV20-1
len: 16
d_gene: -
j_gene: TRBJ1-6
abundance: many

CDR3aa: CASSLEWGSKAFF
CDR3nt: TGTGCCAGCAGCCTAGAGTGGGGTTCCAAAGCTTTCTTT
v_gene: TRBV11-3
len: 13
d_gene: -
j_gene: TRBJ1-1
abundance: many

CDR3aa: CASSLRSLKAFF
CDR3nt: TGTGCCAGCAGTTTACGGTCGTTAAAGGCTTTCTTT
v_gene: TRBV28
len: 12
d_gene: -
j_gene: TRBJ1-1
abundance: many

CDR3aa: CASSLYSSTPGTEAFF
CDR3nt: TGTGCCAGCAGCTTATACAGTAGCACTCCGGGGACTGAAGCTTTCTTT
v_gene: TRBV7-9
len: 16
d_gene: -
j_gene: TRBJ1-1
abundance: many

CDR3aa: CASSQDRDYRYNEQFF
CDR3nt: TGCGCCAGCAGCCAAGACCGGGACTACAGATACAATGAGCAGTTCTTC
v_gene: TRBV4-1
len: 16
d_gene: TRBD2
j_gene: TRBJ2-1
abundance: many

CDR3aa: CASSRFSSGSSTDTQYF
CDR3nt: TGTGCCAGCAGCCGCTTTTCTAGCGGGAGCAGCACAGATACGCAGTATTTT
v_gene: TRBV7-6
len: 17
d_gene: TRBD2
j_gene: TRBJ2-3
abundance: many

CDR3aa: CASSLFEETYEQYF
CDR3nt: TGCGCCAGCAGCTTGTTTGAGGAAACCTACGAGCAGTACTTC
v_gene: TRBV5-1
len: 14
d_gene: -
j_gene: TRBJ2-7
abundance: many

CDR3aa: CASSREPELSTDTQYF
CDR3nt: TGCGCCAGCAGCAGAGAGCCGGAGTTGAGTACAGATACGCAGTATTTT
v_gene: TRBV5-1
len: 16
d_gene: -
j_gene: TRBJ2-3
abundance: many

CDR3aa: CASSPRVFSNQPQHF
CDR3nt: TGTGCCAGCAGTCCCAGGGTTTTTAGCAATCAGCCCCAGCATTTT
v_gene: TRBV2
len: 15
d_gene: -
j_gene: TRBJ1-5
abundance: many

CDR3aa: CASAPAGQGLSGYTF
CDR3nt: TGCGCCAGCGCTCCCGCAGGACAGGGCCTAAGTGGCTACACCTTC
v_gene: TRBV10-1
len: 15
d_gene: TRBD1
j_gene: TRBJ1-2
abundance: many

CDR3aa: CSAVTSAEQFF
CDR3nt: TGCAGTGCTGTCACTAGCGCCGAGCAGTTCTTC
v_gene: TRBV20-1
len: 11
d_gene: TRBD2
j_gene: TRBJ2-1
abundance: many

CDR3aa: CAIGGGPVTGELFF
CDR3nt: TGTGCCATCGGCGGGGGGCCGGTCACCGGGGAGCTGTTTTTT
v_gene: TRBV6-5
len: 14
d_gene: TRBD2
j_gene: TRBJ2-2
abundance: many

CDR3aa: CASSPPGIGEQYF
CDR3nt: TGTGCCAGCTCACCACCGGGGATTGGGGAGCAGTACTTC
v_gene: TRBV18
len: 13
d_gene: -
j_gene: TRBJ2-7
abundance: many

CDR3aa: CASSLGTGGIEQYF
CDR3nt: TGCGCCAGCAGCTTGGGGACAGGGGGAATCGAGCAGTACTTC
v_gene: TRBV5-1
len: 14
d_gene: TRBD1
j_gene: TRBJ2-7
abundance: many

CDR3aa: CASRIAGALTDTQYF
CDR3nt: TGTGCCAGCAGAATAGCGGGGGCTCTCACAGATACGCAGTATTTT
v_gene: TRBV2
len: 15
d_gene: TRBD2
j_gene: TRBJ2-3
abundance: -

CDR3aa: CASSETGGSNQPQHF
CDR3nt: TGTGCCAGCAGTGAGACAGGGGGAAGCAATCAGCCCCAGCATTTT
v_gene: TRBV28
len: 15
d_gene: TRBD1
j_gene: TRBJ1-5
abundance: many

CDR3aa: CSAKARALTNTGELFF
CDR3nt: TGCAGTGCTAAGGCCAGGGCGCTAACGAACACCGGGGAGCTGTTTTTT
v_gene: TRBV20-1
len: 16
d_gene: -
j_gene: TRBJ2-2
abundance: many

CDR3aa: CASSRSTEREQFF
CDR3nt: TGCGCCAGCAGCCGCTCGACTGAACGTGAGCAGTTCTTC
v_gene: TRBV5-1
len: 13
d_gene: -
j_gene: TRBJ2-1
abundance: many

CDR3aa: CSAPRTGNTGELFF
CDR3nt: TGCAGTGCTCCTAGGACAGGGAACACCGGGGAGCTGTTTTTT
v_gene: TRBV20-1
len: 14
d_gene: TRBD1
j_gene: TRBJ2-2
abundance: many

CDR3aa: CASSVTGVNNEQFF
CDR3nt: TGTGCCAGCAGCGTCACGGGCGTAAACAATGAGCAGTTCTTC
v_gene: TRBV9
len: 14
d_gene: -
j_gene: TRBJ2-1
abundance: many

CDR3aa: CASSLAPPEQYF
CDR3nt: TGCGCCAGCAGCTTGGCTCCTCCCGAGCAGTACTTC
v_gene: TRBV5-1
len: 12
d_gene: -
j_gene: TRBJ2-7
abundance: many

CDR3aa: CASSLAGVEQFF
CDR3nt: TGTGCCAGCAGCTTGGCGGGAGTTGAGCAGTTCTTC
v_gene: TRBV11-2
len: 12
d_gene: TRBD2
j_gene: TRBJ2-1
abundance: many

CDR3aa: CASSMTSASSTDTQYF
CDR3nt: TGTGCCAGCAGCATGACTAGCGCCTCTAGCACAGATACGCAGTATTTT
v_gene: TRBV7-9
len: 16
d_gene: TRBD2
j_gene: TRBJ2-3
abundance: many

CDR3aa: CASGPRTGTGIWQPQHF
CDR3nt: TGTGCCAGTGGCCCCCGTACCGGGACAGGGATTTGGCAGCCCCAGCATTTT
v_gene: TRBV27
len: 17
d_gene: TRBD1
j_gene: TRBJ1-5
abundance: many

CDR3aa: CSARGGRRTSGGYNEQFF
CDR3nt: TGCAGTGCTAGAGGAGGACGGAGGACTAGCGGAGGCTACAATGAGCAGTTCTTC
v_gene: TRBV20-1
len: 18
d_gene: TRBD2
j_gene: TRBJ2-1
abundance: many

CDR3aa: CSARDPQGTSNQPQHF
CDR3nt: TGCAGTGCTAGAGACCCGCAGGGTACCAGCAATCAGCCCCAGCATTTT
v_gene: TRBV20-1
len: 16
d_gene: -
j_gene: TRBJ1-5
abundance: many

CDR3aa: CASSLGLTSGRSYNEQFF
CDR3nt: TGCGCCAGCAGCTTGGGGCTGACTAGCGGGAGATCCTACAATGAGCAGTTCTTC
v_gene: TRBV5-1
len: 18
d_gene: TRBD2
j_gene: TRBJ2-1
abundance: many

CDR3aa: CAISESGGVDQPQHF
CDR3nt: TGTGCCATCAGTGAGTCCGGCGGCGTAGATCAGCCCCAGCATTTT
v_gene: TRBV10-3
len: 15
d_gene: -
j_gene: TRBJ1-5
abundance: many

CDR3aa: CASSGGQVYNEQFF
CDR3nt: TGCGCCAGCTCGGGGGGGCAGGTGTACAATGAGCAGTTCTTC
v_gene: TRBV5-1
len: 14
d_gene: TRBD2
j_gene: TRBJ2-1
abundance: many

CDR3aa: CATKGGDGFEQPQHF
CDR3nt: TGTGCCACCAAAGGAGGGGACGGTTTTGAACAGCCCCAGCATTTT
v_gene: TRBV27
len: 15
d_gene: -
j_gene: TRBJ1-5
abundance: once

CDR3aa: CASSSVGGTGSYNEQFF
CDR3nt: TGCGCCAGCAGCTCGGTAGGGGGGACCGGCTCCTACAATGAGCAGTTCTTC
v_gene: TRBV5-1
len: 17
d_gene: -
j_gene: TRBJ2-1
abundance: many

CDR3aa: CASSFEYEQYF
CDR3nt: TGTGCCAGCAGCTTTGAGTACGAGCAGTACTTC
v_gene: TRBV7-2
len: 11
d_gene: -
j_gene: TRBJ2-7
abundance: many

CDR3aa: CSASGSDTDTQYF
CDR3nt: TGCAGTGCTAGTGGGTCGGATACGGATACGCAGTATTTT
v_gene: TRBV20-1
len: 13
d_gene: -
j_gene: TRBJ2-3
abundance: many

CDR3aa: CAISAYTDTQYF
CDR3nt: TGTGCCATCAGTGCATACACAGATACGCAGTATTTT
v_gene: TRBV10-3
len: 12
d_gene: -
j_gene: TRBJ2-3
abundance: many

CDR3aa: CATSRDYAGGQYF
CDR3nt: TGTGCCACCAGCAGAGATTATGCGGGGGGCCAGTACTTC
v_gene: TRBV15
len: 13
d_gene: TRBD2
j_gene: TRBJ2-5
abundance: many

CDR3aa: CSARVGVANTGELFF
CDR3nt: TGCAGTGCTAGGGTGGGGGTAGCGAACACCGGGGAGCTGTTTTTT
v_gene: TRBV20-1
len: 15
d_gene: -
j_gene: TRBJ2-2
abundance: many

CDR3aa: CASSQGFSGQFF
CDR3nt: TGCGCCAGCAGCCAAGGTTTTAGTGGGCAGTTCTTC
v_gene: TRBV4-1
len: 12
d_gene: -
j_gene: TRBJ2-1
abundance: many

CDR3aa: CASSSARIQYF
CDR3nt: TGTGCCAGCAGTTCCGCCAGGATTCAGTACTTC
v_gene: TRBV12-3/TRBV12-4
len: 11
d_gene: -
j_gene: TRBJ2-4
abundance: many

CDR3aa: CSAKRERETQYF
CDR3nt: TGCAGTGCTAAACGGGAGCGAGAGACCCAGTACTTC
v_gene: TRBV20-1
len: 12
d_gene: -
j_gene: TRBJ2-5
abundance: many

CDR3aa: CASSLFYREIGELFF
CDR3nt: TGTGCCAGCAGTTTATTTTACAGGGAGATCGGGGAGCTGTTTTTT
v_gene: TRBV12-3/TRBV12-4
len: 15
d_gene: -
j_gene: TRBJ2-2
abundance: many

CDR3aa: CATSDGTMNEKLFF
CDR3nt: TGTGCCACCAGTGACGGGACAATGAATGAAAAACTGTTTTTT
v_gene: TRBV24-1
len: 14
d_gene: -
j_gene: TRBJ1-4
abundance: many

CDR3aa: CASSSSLSATQYF
CDR3nt: TGTGCCAGCAGCTCGTCTTTGTCGGCTACGCAGTATTTT
v_gene: TRBV14
len: 13
d_gene: -
j_gene: TRBJ2-3
abundance: many

CDR3aa: CASSSRQSSYEQYF
CDR3nt: TGCGCCAGCAGCTCGAGACAGAGCTCCTACGAGCAGTACTTC
v_gene: TRBV5-1
len: 14
d_gene: -
j_gene: TRBJ2-7
abundance: many

CDR3aa: CASSLLRMNTEAFF
CDR3nt: TGCGCCAGCAGCTTGCTGAGAATGAACACTGAAGCTTTCTTT
v_gene: TRBV5-1
len: 14
d_gene: -
j_gene: TRBJ1-1
abundance: many

CDR3aa: CASSLRGGDGQYF
CDR3nt: TGTGCCAGCAGCTTAAGGGGGGGCGATGGGCAGTACTTC
v_gene: TRBV11-2
len: 13
d_gene: -
j_gene: TRBJ2-7
abundance: many

CDR3aa: CSALESLAAPRQYF
CDR3nt: TGCAGTGCTTTAGAAAGCCTAGCGGCCCCTCGACAGTACTTC
v_gene: TRBV20-1
len: 14
d_gene: TRBD2
j_gene: TRBJ2-7
abundance: many

CDR3aa: CSARVPQGVSYEQYF
CDR3nt: TGCAGTGCTAGAGTGCCACAGGGGGTATCCTACGAGCAGTACTTC
v_gene: TRBV20-1
len: 15
d_gene: TRBD1
j_gene: TRBJ2-7
abundance: many

CDR3aa: CSARSALQETQYF
CDR3nt: TGCAGTGCTAGGAGCGCCTTACAAGAGACCCAGTACTTC
v_gene: TRBV20-1
len: 13
d_gene: -
j_gene: TRBJ2-5
abundance: many

CDR3aa: CASSLDSWPNNEQFF
CDR3nt: TGCGCCAGCAGCTTGGATAGTTGGCCGAACAATGAGCAGTTCTTC
v_gene: TRBV5-1
len: 15
d_gene: -
j_gene: TRBJ2-1
abundance: many

CDR3aa: CASRRDSGANVLTF
CDR3nt: TGTGCCAGCAGGCGGGACTCTGGGGCCAACGTCCTGACTTTC
v_gene: TRBV6-6
len: 14
d_gene: -
j_gene: TRBJ2-6
abundance: many